A selection of T cell receptor beta chains follows, all from one sample in a study of blood T cell repertoires in COVID-19. The repertoire was sequenced with immunoSEQ multiplex PCR; TCRdb's copy has only in-frame clones and lacks some. The sample lists 200,000 to 250,000 clones, roughly 86% occurring once. Specimen: PBMCs or T cells enriched from blood (not recorded which). The source is a man aged 18-30 years with acute COVID-19. CDR3s include the opening cysteine and the closing phenylalanine or tryptophan. Fields, in order: V gene, CDR3 protein.

v_call: TRBV24-1
cdr3_aa: CATSDSQPGLLDNEQFF

v_call: TRBV2
cdr3_aa: CASSSGGGNQPQHF

v_call: TRBV2
cdr3_aa: CASSDIYPGLFTDTQYF

v_call: TRBV5-4
cdr3_aa: CASSLEQGDYGYTF

v_call: TRBV24-1
cdr3_aa: CATSDPGQGAKTGELFF

v_call: TRBV7-2
cdr3_aa: CASSLRSAQSTDTQYF

v_call: TRBV7-9
cdr3_aa: CASSLGRGNTEAFF

v_call: TRBV11-1
cdr3_aa: CASSFSDRGDEQYF

v_call: TRBV5-6
cdr3_aa: CASSAGLLNTEAFF

v_call: TRBV7-3
cdr3_aa: CASSLDGQGALAKNIQYF